The T cell receptor beta chain described here comes from a study of beta chain features in type 1 diabetes. Whole-study findings and limits: A cDNA-based sequencing approach could over-represent cells with high TCR expression.

The whole isolated RNA underwent reverse transcription, so sequencing captured expressed TCRB transcripts. Clones were sequenced by immunoSEQ multiplex PCR, and TCRdb holds only the in-frame ones, with some missing. The sample yields some 410,000 clones, about 10% seen once. This clone showed up just a few times. The target antigen is unknown. The CDR3 spans 14 residues. The germline CDR1 and CDR2 sequences are MDHEN and SYDVKM. The V end lost 7 bases, the J end lost 4 bases, and 14 bases lay between the germline ends. Sorted CD4+ subsets: naive, central memory, regulatory, stem cell-like memory (CD45RO/CCR7/CD25/CD127/CD95/CD27 panel).

The sequence was collected from a woman aged 18-29 years in good health. The rearrangement uses TRBV28 and TRBJ1-5, with D perhaps TRBD1 (5 bases). The sequencing input was naive CD4+ T cells from blood. The CDR3 sequence is CASTLGTLNQPQHF. The CDR3 DNA reads as TGTGCCAGCACCCTCGGGACGCTTAATCAGCCCCAGCATTTT.